A selection of T cell receptor beta chains follows, all from one sample in a study of cytomegalovirus exposure and HLA in healthy donors. Data came from immunoSEQ multiplex PCR; TCRdb stores just in-frame clones and leaves some out. The sample records about 120,000 clones, under 90% being singletons. Specimen: PBMCs. Source of these receptors: a woman between 25 and 40 years old in good health and CMV-seronegative. The conserved cysteine and the conserved F or W are not part of the CDR3 here.

j_gene	v_gene	CDR3aa
TRBJ1-2	TRBV6-1	ASGLQGALDYGYT
TRBJ1-2	TRBV28	ASSSATLNYGYT
TRBJ1-1	TRBV27	ASSRIGGALTEAF
TRBJ1-1	TRBV7-9	ASSLTWRENTEAF
-	TRBV5-4	ASSLGGSLTYEQY
TRBJ1-5	TRBV10-3	AISDQGNQPQH
TRBJ1-1	TRBV27	ASSFQGRTEAF
TRBJ1-1	TRBV7-2	ASSLAIGTALPEAF
TRBJ1-2	TRBV27	ASSNWDRGLRGYT
TRBJ1-2	TRBV4-2	ASSQPNLLQGATNYGYT
TRBJ2-7	TRBV28	ASRALAGAPYEQY
TRBJ2-1	TRBV10-3	AISEPGTSDYNEQF
TRBJ2-2	TRBV18	ASSSIRGMAGELF
TRBJ1-1	TRBV7-9	ASSPREYTEAF
TRBJ2-1	TRBV11-2	ASSSGTSGRV
TRBJ2-2	TRBV6-4	ASRPISSGANTGELF
TRBJ1-2	TRBV28	ASSRQGMGYGYT
TRBJ1-3	TRBV28	ASRVPGTGGDGGNTIY
TRBJ2-5	TRBV5-4	ASSLPGQHQETQY
TRBJ2-2	TRBV27	ASSFFRAGELF
TRBJ2-1	TRBV7-6	ASSYREYNEQF
TRBJ2-7	TRBV18	ASSLGDYYEQY
TRBJ2-1	TRBV29-1	SVDRRGTYNEQF
TRBJ2-3	TRBV18	ASSPLTGGSTDTQY